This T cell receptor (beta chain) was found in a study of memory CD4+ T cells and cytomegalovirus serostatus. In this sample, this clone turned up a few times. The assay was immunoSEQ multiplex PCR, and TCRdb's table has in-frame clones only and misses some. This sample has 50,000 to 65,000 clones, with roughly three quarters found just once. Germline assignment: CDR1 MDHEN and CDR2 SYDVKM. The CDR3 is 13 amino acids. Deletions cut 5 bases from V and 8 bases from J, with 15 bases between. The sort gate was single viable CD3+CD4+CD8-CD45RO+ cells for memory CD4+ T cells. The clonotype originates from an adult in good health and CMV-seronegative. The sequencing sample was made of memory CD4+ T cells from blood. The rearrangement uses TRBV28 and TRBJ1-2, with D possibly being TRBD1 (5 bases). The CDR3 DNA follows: TGTGCCAGCAGTGGGTTATGGGGCGAGGGCTACACCTTC. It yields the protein CASSGLWGEGYTF.